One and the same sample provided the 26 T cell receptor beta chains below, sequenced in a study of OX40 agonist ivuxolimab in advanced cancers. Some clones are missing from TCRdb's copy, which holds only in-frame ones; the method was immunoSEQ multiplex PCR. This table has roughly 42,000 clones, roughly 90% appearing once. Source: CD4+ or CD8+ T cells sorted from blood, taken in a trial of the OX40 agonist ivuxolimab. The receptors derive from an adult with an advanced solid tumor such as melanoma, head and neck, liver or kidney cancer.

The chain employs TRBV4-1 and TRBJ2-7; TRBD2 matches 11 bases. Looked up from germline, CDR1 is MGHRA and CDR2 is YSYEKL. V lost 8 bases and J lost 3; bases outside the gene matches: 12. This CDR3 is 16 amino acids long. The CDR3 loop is CASGQPLAGGRYEQYF. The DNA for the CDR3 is TGCGCCAGCGGACAGCCCCTAGCGGGAGGTCGCTACGAGCAGTACTTC.

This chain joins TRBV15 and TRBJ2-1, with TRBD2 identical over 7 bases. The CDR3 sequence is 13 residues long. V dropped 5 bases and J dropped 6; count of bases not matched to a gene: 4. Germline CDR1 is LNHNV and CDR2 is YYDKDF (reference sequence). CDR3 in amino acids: CATSSSGGNEQFF. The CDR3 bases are TGTGCCACCAGCTCCTCGGGGGGCAATGAGCAGTTCTTC.

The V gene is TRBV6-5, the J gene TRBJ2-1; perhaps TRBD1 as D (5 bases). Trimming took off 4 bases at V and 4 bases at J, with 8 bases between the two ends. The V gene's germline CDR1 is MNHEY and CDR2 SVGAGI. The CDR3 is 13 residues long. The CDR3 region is CASSFQGYNEQFF. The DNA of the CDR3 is TGTGCCAGCAGTTTCCAGGGATACAATGAGCAGTTCTTC.

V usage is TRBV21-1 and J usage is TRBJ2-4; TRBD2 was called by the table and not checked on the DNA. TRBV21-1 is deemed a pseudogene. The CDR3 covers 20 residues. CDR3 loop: CASSLFTGMSGSRAKNIQYF. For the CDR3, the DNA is TGTGCCAGCAGCCTATTTACCGGAATGAGCGGGAGTCGAGCCAAAAACATTCAGTACTTC.

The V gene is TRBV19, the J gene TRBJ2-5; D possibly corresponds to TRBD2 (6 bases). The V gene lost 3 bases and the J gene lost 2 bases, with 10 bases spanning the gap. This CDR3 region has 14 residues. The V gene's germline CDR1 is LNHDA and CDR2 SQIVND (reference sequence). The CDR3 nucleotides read TGTGCCAGTAGTATCGGAGGGTTACAAGAGACCCAGTACTTC. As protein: CASSIGGLQETQYF.

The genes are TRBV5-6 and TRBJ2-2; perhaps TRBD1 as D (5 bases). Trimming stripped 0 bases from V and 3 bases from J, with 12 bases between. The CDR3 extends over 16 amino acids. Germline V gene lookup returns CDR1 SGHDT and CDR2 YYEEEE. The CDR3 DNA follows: TGTGCCAGCAGCTTGGCAGGGTCGGGTTACACCGGGGAGCTGTTTTTT. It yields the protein CASSLAGSGYTGELFF.

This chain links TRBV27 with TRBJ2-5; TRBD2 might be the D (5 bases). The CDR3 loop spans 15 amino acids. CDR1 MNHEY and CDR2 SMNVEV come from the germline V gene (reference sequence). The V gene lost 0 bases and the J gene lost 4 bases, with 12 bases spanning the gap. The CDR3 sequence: CASSLSNGVGETQYF. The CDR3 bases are TGTGCCAGCAGTTTATCGAACGGGGTCGGAGAGACCCAGTACTTC.

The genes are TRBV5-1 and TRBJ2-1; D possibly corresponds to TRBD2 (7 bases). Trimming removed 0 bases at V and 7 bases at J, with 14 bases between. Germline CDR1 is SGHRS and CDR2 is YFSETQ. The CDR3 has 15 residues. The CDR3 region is CASSLEGGGRNEQFF. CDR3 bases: TGCGCCAGCAGCTTGGAGGGGGGAGGGCGGAATGAGCAGTTCTTC.

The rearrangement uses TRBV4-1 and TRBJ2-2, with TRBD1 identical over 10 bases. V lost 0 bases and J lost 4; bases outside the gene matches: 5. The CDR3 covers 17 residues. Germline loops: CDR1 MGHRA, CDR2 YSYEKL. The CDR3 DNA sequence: TGCGCCAGCAGCCAAGATCGGGGGACAGGGGCCACCGGGGAGCTGTTTTTT. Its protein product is CASSQDRGTGATGELFF.

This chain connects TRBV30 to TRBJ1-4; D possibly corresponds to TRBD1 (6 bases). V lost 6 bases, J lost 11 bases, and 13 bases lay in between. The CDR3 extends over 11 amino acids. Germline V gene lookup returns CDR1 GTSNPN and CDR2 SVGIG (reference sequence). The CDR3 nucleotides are TGTGCCTGTTCGGGGGGCGGGAAACTGTTTTTT. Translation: CACSGGGKLFF.

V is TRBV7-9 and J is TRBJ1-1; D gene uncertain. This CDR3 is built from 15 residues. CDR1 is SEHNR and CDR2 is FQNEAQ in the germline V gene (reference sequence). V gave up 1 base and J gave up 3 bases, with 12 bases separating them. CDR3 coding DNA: TGTGCCAGCAGCTTAGATGTGAGGCGGGACACTGAAGCTTTCTTT. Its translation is CASSLDVRRDTEAFF.

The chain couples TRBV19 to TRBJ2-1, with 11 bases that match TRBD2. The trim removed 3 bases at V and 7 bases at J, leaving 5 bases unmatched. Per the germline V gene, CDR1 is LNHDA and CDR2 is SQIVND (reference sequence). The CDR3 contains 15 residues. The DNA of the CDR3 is TGTGCCAGTAGTATTAGCGGGAGGGCCCCAAATGAGCAGTTCTTC. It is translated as CASSISGRAPNEQFF.

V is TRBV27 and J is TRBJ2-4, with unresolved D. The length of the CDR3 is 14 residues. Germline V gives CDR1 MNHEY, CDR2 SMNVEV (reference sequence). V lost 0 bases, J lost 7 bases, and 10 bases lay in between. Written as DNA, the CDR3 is TGTGCCAGCAGTTTATCTGGGCCTCGTAACATTCAGTACTTC. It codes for CASSLSGPRNIQYF.

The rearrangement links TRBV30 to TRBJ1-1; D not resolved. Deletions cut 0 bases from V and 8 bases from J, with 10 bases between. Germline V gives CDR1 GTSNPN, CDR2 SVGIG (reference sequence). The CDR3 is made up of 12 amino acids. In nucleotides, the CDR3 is TGTGCCTGGAGTGTAACTGCGTCAGAAGCTTTCTTT. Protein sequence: CAWSVTASEAFF.

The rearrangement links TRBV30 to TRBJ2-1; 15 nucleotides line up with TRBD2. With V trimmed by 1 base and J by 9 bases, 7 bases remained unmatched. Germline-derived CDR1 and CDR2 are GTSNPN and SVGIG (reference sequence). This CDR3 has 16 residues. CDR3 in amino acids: CAWSGRTSGRASEQFF. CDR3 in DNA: TGTGCCTGGAGTGGAAGGACTAGCGGGAGGGCCAGTGAGCAGTTCTTC.

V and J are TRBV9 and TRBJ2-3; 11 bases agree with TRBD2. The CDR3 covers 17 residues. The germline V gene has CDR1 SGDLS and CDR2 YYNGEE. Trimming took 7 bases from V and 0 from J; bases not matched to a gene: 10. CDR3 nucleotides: TGTGCCAGCGACCTCAGGGGACTAGCGGCTAGCACAGATACGCAGTATTTT. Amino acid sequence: CASDLRGLAASTDTQYF.

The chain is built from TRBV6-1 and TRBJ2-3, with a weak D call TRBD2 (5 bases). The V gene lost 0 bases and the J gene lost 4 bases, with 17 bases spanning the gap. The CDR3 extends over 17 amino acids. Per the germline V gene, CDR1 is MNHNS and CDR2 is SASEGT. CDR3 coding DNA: TGTGCCAGCAGTGAAGCAACGTGGGAGAGGTATGCAGATACGCAGTATTTT. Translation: CASSEATWERYADTQYF.

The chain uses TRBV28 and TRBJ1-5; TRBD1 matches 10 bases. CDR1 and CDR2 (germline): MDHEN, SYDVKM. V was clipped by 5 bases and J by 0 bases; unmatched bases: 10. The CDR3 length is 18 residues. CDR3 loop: CASSHGQGGLYSNQPQHF. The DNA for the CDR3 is TGTGCCAGCAGTCACGGACAGGGGGGCCTATATAGCAATCAGCCCCAGCATTTT.

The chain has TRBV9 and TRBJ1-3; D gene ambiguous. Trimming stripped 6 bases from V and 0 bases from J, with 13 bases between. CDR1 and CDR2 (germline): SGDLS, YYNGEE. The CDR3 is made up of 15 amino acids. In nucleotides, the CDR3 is TGTGCCAGCACCCCCGGAGGGTTCTCTGGAAACACCATATATTTT. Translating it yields CASTPGGFSGNTIYF.

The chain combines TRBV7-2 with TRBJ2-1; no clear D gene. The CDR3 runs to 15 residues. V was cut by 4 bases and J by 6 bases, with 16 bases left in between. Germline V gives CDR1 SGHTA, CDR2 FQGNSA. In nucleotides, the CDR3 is TGTGCCAGCAGCTCCCTGGGTCTAGTTGCCAATGAGCAGTTCTTC. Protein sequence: CASSSLGLVANEQFF.

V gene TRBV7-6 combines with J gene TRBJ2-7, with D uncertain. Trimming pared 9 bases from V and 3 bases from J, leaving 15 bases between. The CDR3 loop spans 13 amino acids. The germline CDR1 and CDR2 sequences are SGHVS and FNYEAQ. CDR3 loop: CASGKGSNYEQYF. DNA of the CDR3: TGTGCCAGTGGGAAGGGAAGCAACTACGAGCAGTACTTC.

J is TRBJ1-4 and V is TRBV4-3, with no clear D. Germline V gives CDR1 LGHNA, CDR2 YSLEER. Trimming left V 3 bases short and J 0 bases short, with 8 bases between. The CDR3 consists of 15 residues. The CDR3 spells CASSHDRATNEKLFF. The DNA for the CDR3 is TGCGCCAGCAGCCATGACCGTGCAACTAATGAAAAACTGTTTTTT.

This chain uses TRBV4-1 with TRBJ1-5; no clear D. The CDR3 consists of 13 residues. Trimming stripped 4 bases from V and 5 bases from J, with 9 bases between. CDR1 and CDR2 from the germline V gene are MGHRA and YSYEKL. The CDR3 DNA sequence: TGCGCCAGCAGCCCGTTTAGGGATCAGCCCCAGCATTTT. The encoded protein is CASSPFRDQPQHF.

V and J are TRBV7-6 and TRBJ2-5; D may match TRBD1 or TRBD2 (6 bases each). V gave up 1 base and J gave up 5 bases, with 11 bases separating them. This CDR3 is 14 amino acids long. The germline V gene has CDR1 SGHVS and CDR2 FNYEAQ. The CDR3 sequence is CASSLGGARETQYF. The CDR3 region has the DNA TGTGCCAGCAGCTTAGGGGGGGCAAGGGAGACCCAGTACTTC.

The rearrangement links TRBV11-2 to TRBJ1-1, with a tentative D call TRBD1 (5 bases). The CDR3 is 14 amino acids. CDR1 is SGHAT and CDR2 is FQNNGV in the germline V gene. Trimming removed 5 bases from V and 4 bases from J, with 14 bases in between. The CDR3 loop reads CASSQNVGGTEAFF. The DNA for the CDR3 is TGTGCCAGCAGCCAAAACGTTGGGGGCACTGAAGCTTTCTTT.

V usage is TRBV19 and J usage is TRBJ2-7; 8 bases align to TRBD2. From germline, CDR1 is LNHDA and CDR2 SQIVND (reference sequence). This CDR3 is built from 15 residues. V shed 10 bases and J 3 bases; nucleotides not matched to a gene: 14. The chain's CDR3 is CATKRAGADLYEQYF. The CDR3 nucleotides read TGTGCCACTAAGCGAGCGGGAGCGGATCTCTACGAGCAGTACTTC.